One and the same sample provided the 4 T cell receptor beta chains below, sequenced in a study of T cell responses to AZD1222 COVID-19 vaccine. Repertoires were generated with immunoSEQ multiplex PCR, while TCRdb's copy carries only in-frame clones and drops some. The table records around 130,000 clones, about 93% of them present only once. This specimen was peripheral blood, taken on day 0 of AZD1222 vaccination. The receptor set was obtained from an adult in good health.

The chain couples TRBV28 to TRBJ2-3; D is unclear. Trimming took off 1 base at V and 2 bases at J, with 13 bases between the two ends. In germline, CDR1 is MDHEN, CDR2 SYDVKM. The CDR3 totals 16 residues. CDR3 DNA sequence: TGTGCCAGCAGTTTATATGGTCCCGTCCTCACAGATACGCAGTATTTT. This translates into CASSLYGPVLTDTQYF.

This clone was found once. The chain carries TRBV7-9 and TRBJ2-5; D gene ambiguous. Germline assignment: CDR1 SEHNR and CDR2 FQNEAQ (reference sequence). This CDR3 has 12 amino acids. Trimming took 0 bases from V and 4 from J, leaving 3 bases between them. Here the CDR3 DNA reads TGTGCCAGCAGCTTAGCTCTAGAGACCCAGTACTTC. It specifies CASSLALETQYF.

The genes are TRBV2 and TRBJ1-3; 10 bases are shared with TRBD1. V was clipped by 4 bases and J by 7 bases; unmatched bases: 7. The CDR3 is 15 amino acids. Germline lookup yields CDR1 SNHLY and CDR2 FYNNEI. CDR3 residues: CASSATGGFGNTIYF. The DNA of the CDR3 is TGTGCCAGCAGTGCGACAGGGGGCTTCGGGAACACCATATATTTT.

The J gene is TRBJ2-1, the V gene TRBV4-3; D remains ambiguous. The CDR3 sequence is 15 residues long. Germline values: CDR1 LGHNA, CDR2 YSLEER. V was cut by 0 bases and J by 13 bases, with 19 bases left in between. The CDR3 DNA reads as TGCGCCAGCAGCCAAGATATTGGGCTGGAGCGCCCCCAGTTCTTC. Protein product: CASSQDIGLERPQFF.